Each of the 9 T cell receptor beta chains below was sequenced from the same sample in a study of blood T cell repertoires in COVID-19. The table came from immunoSEQ multiplex PCR; TCRdb's copy has only in-frame clones and leaves some out. The data contain 200,000 to 250,000 clones, 75% to 85% of them singletons. Specimen: peripheral blood. These receptor sequences come from a man between 45 and 60 years old with active or convalescent COVID-19.

The rearrangement uses TRBV28 and TRBJ1-2; D gene unclear. Trimming cost V 3 bases and J 2 bases, with 13 bases left between them. CDR1 is MDHEN and CDR2 is SYDVKM in the germline V gene. This CDR3 has 15 amino acids. The CDR3 spells CASSFPRVMNYGYTF. The CDR3, as DNA: TGTGCCAGCAGTTTCCCCCGGGTAATGAACTATGGCTACACCTTC.

V is TRBV7-2 and J is TRBJ1-6; 9 bases are shared with TRBD1. Per the germline V gene, CDR1 is SGHTA and CDR2 is FQGNSA. V lost 2 bases and J lost 13; bases outside the gene matches: 9. CDR3 length equals 15 residues. This chain's CDR3 is CASSLLGTGMIPLHF. The CDR3 coding sequence is TGTGCCAGCAGCTTATTAGGGACAGGGATGATCCCCCTCCACTTT.

The chain couples TRBV4-3 to TRBJ2-1, with TRBD2 matching 11 bases. V lost 0 bases to trimming and J lost 4 bases; unmatched junction nucleotides: 8. Germline V gene data show CDR1 as LGHNA and CDR2 as YSLEER. CDR3 length: 18 residues. The CDR3 spells CASSQEHRLAGIYNEQFF. CDR3 sequence (DNA): TGCGCCAGCAGCCAAGAACACCGACTAGCGGGAATATACAATGAGCAGTTCTTC.

The chain carries TRBV24-1 and TRBJ2-3, with 8 positions matching TRBD2. V shed 0 bases and J 3 bases; nucleotides not matched to a gene: 7. This CDR3 is built from 17 residues. The germline CDR1 and CDR2 sequences are KGHDR and SFDVKD. The CDR3 nucleotides are TGTGCCACCAGTGATTTGGGGGCGGGGGGAATAACAGATACGCAGTATTTT. Translated: CATSDLGAGGITDTQYF.

This clone was observed a few times. The chain is built from TRBV28 and TRBJ1-2, with a weak D call TRBD1 (6 bases). The V gene lost 3 bases and the J gene lost 7 bases, with 24 bases spanning the gap. The germline V gene has CDR1 MDHEN and CDR2 SYDVKM. The CDR3 consists of 17 residues. The CDR3 reads CASSFPPWPGERVGYTF. CDR3 bases: TGTGCCAGCAGTTTTCCTCCCTGGCCAGGGGAGAGGGTTGGCTACACCTTC.

The chain recombines TRBV24-1 with TRBJ2-1; TRBD1 matches 9 bases. This CDR3 region has 15 residues. Trimming removed 4 bases from V and 7 bases from J; junction bases left unmatched: 7. Germline CDR1 reads KGHDR; CDR2 reads SFDVKD. CDR3 nucleotide sequence: TGTGCCACCAGTGACACGACAGGGGGGTGGAATGAGCAGTTCTTC. Encoded protein: CATSDTTGGWNEQFF.

The rearrangement uses TRBV5-1 and TRBJ1-5, with 9 bases matching TRBD1. CDR1 is SGHRS, CDR2 YFSETQ, per germline. Trimming at V came to 4 bases and at J to 5 bases, leaving 1 base not matched to a gene. CDR3 length: 13 residues. CDR3 sequence: CASSRQGDQPQHF. The CDR3 DNA reads TGCGCCAGCAGCCGACAGGGGGATCAGCCCCAGCATTTT.

The chain couples TRBV5-1 to TRBJ2-7, with 7 bases that match TRBD1. There are 14 residues in the CDR3. J lost 0 bases, V lost 6 bases, and 6 bases had no gene match. Germline assignment: CDR1 SGHRS and CDR2 YFSETQ. The CDR3 DNA sequence: TGCGCCAGCAACCCGACAGGGAGCTCCTACGAGCAGTACTTC. Translated: CASNPTGSSYEQYF.

CDR3 sequence reads: CASSTGTGDYGYTF. In DNA form, the CDR3 reads TGTGCCAGCAGCACCGGGACAGGGGATTATGGCTACACCTTC. The chain couples TRBV9 to TRBJ1-2; 10 nucleotides agree with TRBD1. With V trimmed by 4 bases and J by 5 bases, 5 bases remained unmatched. CDR1 and CDR2 (germline): SGDLS, YYNGEE. The CDR3 extends over 14 amino acids.